The 10 T cell receptor beta chains below come from one sample, sequenced in a study of breast tumors, draining lymph nodes, adjacent tissues. Each CDR3 protein gets one entry after TCRdb re-called the multiplex PCR reads with MiXCR. The sample lists around 16,000 distinct CDR3 sequences; 52% were seen once. The sample taken for sequencing was tumor-adjacent breast tissue. These receptors were collected from a female donor with breast cancer. Some clones in this sample may be carry-over from other donors' samples.

The chain recombines TRBV2 with TRBJ1-4; D is unresolved. The CDR3 sequence is 15 residues long. In germline, CDR1 is SNHLY, CDR2 FYNNEI. With 6 bases removed from V and 5 bases from J, the gap between germline ends came to 16 bases. The CDR3 sequence is CASSLAGAVNEKLFF. The CDR3 DNA reads as TGTGCCAGCAGCCTAGCGGGAGCTGTCAATGAAAAACTGTTTTTT.

This clonotype was found many times. The chain has TRBV5-5 and TRBJ2-5; D possibly matches TRBD1 or TRBD2 (6 bases each). There are 15 residues in the CDR3. V lost 4 bases, J lost 5 bases, and 18 bases lay in between. The germline V gene has CDR1 SGHKS and CDR2 YYEKEE (reference sequence). CDR3 coding DNA: TGTGCCAGCAGCGGCCGAAAGGGGGGCGTGGAGACCCAGTACTTC. This encodes CASSGRKGGVETQYF.

There are many counts of this clonotype. A much bigger clone sits one base away, suggesting this may be a read error. The chain links TRBV5-6 to TRBJ1-2; possible D gene TRBD1, 6 bases. V lost 3 bases and J lost 1, with 13 bases in between. The CDR3 totals 15 residues. Germline V gives CDR1 SGHDT, CDR2 YYEEEE. The DNA for the CDR3 is TGTGCCAGCAGCTACAGACAGGCTATTAACTATGGCTACACCTTC. Amino acid sequence: CASSYRQAINYGYTF.

This clonotype has a count of ten or more. The chain has TRBV24-1 and TRBJ2-3; tentatively, D is TRBD1 or TRBD2 (5 bases each). V was cut by 5 bases and J by 2 bases, with 10 bases left in between. The CDR3 spans 14 residues. The germline V gene encodes CDR1 KGHDR and CDR2 SFDVKD. DNA of the CDR3: TGTGCCACCAGTGGGGACCCCGCCACAGATACGCAGTATTTT. Its translation: CATSGDPATDTQYF.

The chain links TRBV10-3 to TRBJ2-2; D could derive from TRBD1 or TRBD2 (5 bases each). The CDR3 has 15 amino acids. The V end lost 8 bases, the J end lost 4 bases, and 17 bases lay between the germline ends. CDR1 and CDR2 (germline): ENHRY, SYGVKD. The CDR3 DNA is TGTGCCATCCCCCGGGGACCCTGGAGCACCGGGGAGCTGTTTTTT. It encodes CAIPRGPWSTGELFF.

This clonotype was observed at least ten times. V and J are TRBV18 and TRBJ2-4, with D tentatively TRBD1 (5 bases). V was trimmed by 2 bases and J by 9 bases, leaving 14 bases between them. The CDR3 runs to 14 residues. Germline lookup yields CDR1 KGHSH and CDR2 LQKENI. DNA of the CDR3: TGTGCCAGCTCACCATTAGGGGATGGTGGCATTCAGTACTTC. It encodes CASSPLGDGGIQYF.

The chain recombines TRBV20-1 with TRBJ1-4; D not certain. V lost 3 bases to trimming and J lost 5 bases, with 13 bases between them. CDR3 size: 14 residues. The V gene's germline CDR1 is DFQATT and CDR2 SNEGSKA (reference sequence). The CDR3 bases are TGCAGTGCTAGCGGTGGGGATCCCAATGAAAAACTGTTTTTT. This codes for CSASGGDPNEKLFF.

This chain joins TRBV20-1 and TRBJ2-7; D gene unclear. V was clipped by 2 bases and J by 2 bases, with 10 bases between them. The CDR3 runs 13 residues. Germline V gives CDR1 DFQATT, CDR2 SNEGSKA (reference sequence). CDR3 bases: TGCAGTGCTAGACAGGTTTCGACCTACGAGCAGTACTTC. It translates to CSARQVSTYEQYF.

This chain uses TRBV24-1 with TRBJ2-6; D possibly uses TRBD1 or TRBD2 (5 bases each). This CDR3 region has 13 residues. V lost 4 bases to trimming and J lost 17 bases, with 17 bases between them. Germline CDR1 KGHDR, CDR2 SFDVKD. CDR3 amino acids: CATSEAYGATVTF. The CDR3 region has the DNA TGTGCCACCAGTGAGGCGTACGGGGCCACTGTGACTTTC.

This clonotype was seen at least ten times. V gene TRBV5-4 combines with J gene TRBJ2-5, with a tentative D call TRBD2 (6 bases). Germline CDR1 reads SGHNT; CDR2 reads YYREEE (reference sequence). The CDR3 totals 14 residues. V was shortened by 2 bases and J by 1 base, with 9 bases between the two germline ends. CDR3 sequence (DNA): TGTGCCAGCAGCTTAATCGGGGGCCAAGAGACCCAGTACTTC. Translation gives CASSLIGGQETQYF.